The present TCR beta chain was sequenced within a study of blood T cell repertoires in COVID-19 (dated by TCRdb to the early 2020s). In the study overall: The collaborator samples originated in the United States, Italy and Spain and spanned the acute and convalescent phases of COVID-19. HLA class I and class II types, where available, came from metadata supplied by the sample provider rather than from assay-based typing. A freely available public database, intended as a resource for researchers studying the immune response to SARS-CoV-2, is where the repertoires were released. Samples came from the ongoing ImmuneRACE study (first 160 participants) plus 1,254 subjects from 6 global collaborators. Nearly every sample came with metadata listing a de-identified subject ID, COVID-19 status, age in years and sex. The material from the prospective study consisted of cDNA or gDNA derived from T cells, B-cell-depleted T cells, or PBMCs. The dataset comprised deeply sampled blood TCRbeta repertoires from subjects exposed to, actively infected with, or recovered from COVID-19. Results the study describes overall, beyond this receptor: The amount of clinical and demographic metadata varied by source and participant and was provided uncurated.

TCRbeta CDR3 regions were amplified from genomic DNA using the immunoSEQ Assay, a bias-controlled multiplex PCR. Regarding the original processing steps: Within the assay, amplification of reference gene primers was used to estimate how many nucleated cells each sample contained. To quantify the absolute abundance of each unique TCRbeta CDR3 rearrangement, sequence reads were collapsed and filtered. For each sample, productive Simpson clonality was calculated as the square root of Simpson's diversity index across productive rearrangements. Drawn from immuneACCESS, this table holds only the in-frame rearrangements with V and J called that TCRdb kept. Clones are partly lost; checked studies trace under half to an unresolved V gene and leave the rest unexplained. For V, J and clone size, that table is used; D and trimming come from the DNA. The sample data list roughly 100,000 clones, and roughly 80% of these were observed just once. Approximately 19% of the sample belongs to the ten largest clones.

Here V drops 5 bases and J drops 4 bases, and the junction holds 6 bases not matched to any gene. The CDR3, cysteine through phenylalanine, is 15 amino acids long. This entry keeps only the CDR3 DNA: 45 bases, framed from base 1. CDR1 is given as SGHTA and CDR2 as FQGNSA, both from the germline V gene. Collaborating institutions collected whole blood in K2EDTA tubes following their own protocols. For TCRbeta analysis, collaborators shipped samples in one of three forms: frozen whole blood, isolated PBMCs, or DNA extracted from either of those sample types. With regard to this clone: Its antigen is not yet known. The record has no base qualities; no much larger clone is one base away.

The sequence derives from a woman in her sixties or seventies with acute or convalescent COVID-19. The V gene is TRBV7-2 and the J gene is TRBJ1-2, with TRBD1 matching 11 junction bases. The sample comprised peripheral blood. The CDR3 amino acid sequence is: CASSTRTGGTYGYTF. The DNA is TGTGCCAGCAGCACCCGGACAGGGGGCACCTATGGCTACACCTTC.